This is a list of T cell receptor beta chains from one sample in a study of shared T cell receptors in the human thymus. Profiled with immunoSEQ multiplex PCR; TCRdb holds only in-frame clones, not every one. Of roughly 500,000 clones listed, around 78% are singletons. The same sample was also studied in work on human thymus T cells.

The specimen sequenced was thymocytes. The receptor source for this set is a boy younger than two with a congenital heart defect. Each CDR3 is given with its conserved first and last residue. The order of the fields is J gene, D gene, V gene, clone size, CDR3 DNA, CDR3 protein. The D gene is left open where the match is weak. A row's size may be missing; if present it is once, few, many or a size class.

j_gene: TRBJ2-3; d_gene: -; v_gene: TRBV6-4; abundance: -; CDR3nt: TGTGCCAGCAGTGACTCCGACACCACAGATACGCAGTATTTT; CDR3aa: CASSDSDTTDTQYF
j_gene: TRBJ1-5; d_gene: TRBD1; v_gene: TRBV6-1; abundance: -; CDR3nt: TGTGCCACTAGGACAGGGAGGTGCGATCAGCCCCAGCATTTT; CDR3aa: CATRTGRCDQPQHF
j_gene: TRBJ2-5; d_gene: TRBD1; v_gene: TRBV28; abundance: -; CDR3nt: TGTGCCAGCAGTTTATTGGCAGGGGGTCAAGAGACCCAGTACTTC; CDR3aa: CASSLLAGGQETQYF
j_gene: TRBJ1-5; d_gene: -; v_gene: TRBV19; abundance: -; CDR3nt: TGTGCCAGTAGTATAGACGACGGAGGGAGGGTACAGCCCCAGCATTTT; CDR3aa: CASSIDDGGRVQPQHF
j_gene: TRBJ1-2; d_gene: -; v_gene: TRBV28; abundance: few; CDR3nt: TGTGCCAGCAGTCCCCGGTTGGGGGGCTATGGCTACACCTTC; CDR3aa: CASSPRLGGYGYTF
j_gene: TRBJ2-1; d_gene: -; v_gene: TRBV23-1; abundance: -; CDR3nt: TGCGCCAGCAGTCAATTTAGCCGGACTATCCCGTCCAACAATGAGCAGTTCTTC; CDR3aa: CASSQFSRTIPSNNEQFF
j_gene: TRBJ2-1; d_gene: TRBD2; v_gene: TRBV30; abundance: -; CDR3nt: TGTGCCTGGATGGTGGCTAGCGGGAGTAGTAATGAGCAGTTCTTC; CDR3aa: CAWMVASGSSNEQFF
j_gene: TRBJ1-4; d_gene: -; v_gene: TRBV29-1; abundance: -; CDR3nt: TGCAGCGTTGTCCGGCAGGAGGGGAAACTGTTTTTT; CDR3aa: CSVVRQEGKLFF
j_gene: TRBJ2-4; d_gene: -; v_gene: TRBV12-1; abundance: -; CDR3nt: TGTGCCAGCAGCCCGCGGACTGCGATAGCCAAAAACATTCAGTACTTC; CDR3aa: CASSPRTAIAKNIQYF
j_gene: TRBJ2-7; d_gene: TRBD2; v_gene: TRBV2; abundance: once; CDR3nt: TGTGCCAGCAATCCTCGGGCGGGGGAGGTAGGGGATTTTTACGAGCAGTACTTC; CDR3aa: CASNPRAGEVGDFYEQYF
j_gene: TRBJ2-1; d_gene: TRBD2; v_gene: TRBV19; abundance: -; CDR3nt: TGTGCCAGTAGCCCCGGAAGCGGGGGCCACCTCTACAATGAGCAGTTCTTC; CDR3aa: CASSPGSGGHLYNEQFF
j_gene: TRBJ2-7; d_gene: TRBD2; v_gene: TRBV2; abundance: -; CDR3nt: TGTGCCAGCAGCGTAGCGGGAGCGATCCACGAGCAGTACTTC; CDR3aa: CASSVAGAIHEQYF
j_gene: TRBJ2-1; d_gene: TRBD2; v_gene: TRBV14; abundance: -; CDR3nt: TGTGCCAGCAGCCATGGAGGTTGGACGGGACTAATAAACAATGAGCAGTTCTTC; CDR3aa: CASSHGGWTGLINNEQFF
j_gene: TRBJ2-7; d_gene: TRBD2; v_gene: TRBV10-3; abundance: -; CDR3nt: TGTGCCATCAGTGACACCCCGAGGACTAGCGGGAGGTTGGCCTCCTACGAGCAGTACTTC; CDR3aa: CAISDTPRTSGRLASYEQYF
j_gene: TRBJ2-2; d_gene: TRBD1; v_gene: TRBV7-2; abundance: -; CDR3nt: TGTGCCAGCAGCTCCTGGACAGGGGGCAAGTGCGGGGAGCTGTTTTTT; CDR3aa: CASSSWTGGKCGELFF
j_gene: TRBJ1-5; d_gene: TRBD1; v_gene: TRBV27; abundance: once; CDR3nt: TGTGCCAGCAGTTCGACAGGGAATAGCAATCAGCCCCAGCATTTT; CDR3aa: CASSSTGNSNQPQHF
j_gene: TRBJ2-7; d_gene: -; v_gene: TRBV19; abundance: -; CDR3nt: TGTGCCAGTACCCCCCCAGCCGGGCCCAGGGAGGACGAGCAGTACTTC; CDR3aa: CASTPPAGPREDEQYF
j_gene: TRBJ2-3; d_gene: -; v_gene: TRBV4-3; abundance: few; CDR3nt: TGCGCCAGCAGCCAGGAGCGCAGGGAGGACACAGATACGCAGTATTTT; CDR3aa: CASSQERREDTDTQYF
j_gene: TRBJ2-1; d_gene: TRBD2; v_gene: TRBV5-1; abundance: -; CDR3nt: TGCGCCAGCAGCCATGGTCCTAGCGGGAGTCATGAGCAGTTCTTC; CDR3aa: CASSHGPSGSHEQFF
j_gene: TRBJ2-2; d_gene: -; v_gene: TRBV4-3; abundance: -; CDR3nt: TGCGCCAGCAGCCGACACGTGGGCGGGGAGCTGTTTTTT; CDR3aa: CASSRHVGGELFF
j_gene: TRBJ2-1; d_gene: TRBD2; v_gene: TRBV9; abundance: once; CDR3nt: TGTGCCAGCAGCTTCGGACTAGCGGGAGGGGATGAGCAGTTCTTC; CDR3aa: CASSFGLAGGDEQFF
j_gene: TRBJ1-2; d_gene: -; v_gene: TRBV28; abundance: -; CDR3nt: TGTGCCAGCAGTTCCGGTGGGGGCGCCGGCGGCTACACCTTC; CDR3aa: CASSSGGGAGGYTF